This TCR beta chain was identified during a study of shared clonotypes between healthy human individuals. V lost 2 bases to trimming and J lost 4 bases, with 10 bases between them. The CDR3 is 14 amino acids. Germline loops: CDR1 SGDLS, CDR2 YYNGEE. In the sorted-subset replicate PCRs, 200 ng DNA, 25,000 to 30,000 T cell genomes, was used. The data were produced by immunoSEQ multiplex PCR, yet TCRdb's version contains in-frame clones alone and is incomplete. The repertoire consists of approximately 1,000,000 clones, with roughly 74% occurring once and the leading ten covering approximately 0.52%. The sequence was collected from a man younger than 30 in good health. Some clones in this sample may be carry-over from other donors' samples. The chain links TRBV9 to TRBJ2-1; D uncertain. Sequencing input: memory CD4+ T cells from PBMCs. Indicated subset: CD45RA-negative fraction. The CDR3 nucleotides are TGTGCCAGCAGCGTGGGCTCTCAGTACAATGAGCAGTTCTTC. Translation: CASSVGSQYNEQFF. The full variable domain, with the rest looked up from reference TRBV9 and TRBJ2-1, is DSGVTQTPKHLITATGQRVTLRCSPRSGDLSVYWYQQSLDQGLQFLIQYYNGEERAKGNILERFSAQQFPDLHSELNLSSLELGDSALYFCASSVGSQYNEQFFGPGTRLTVL.